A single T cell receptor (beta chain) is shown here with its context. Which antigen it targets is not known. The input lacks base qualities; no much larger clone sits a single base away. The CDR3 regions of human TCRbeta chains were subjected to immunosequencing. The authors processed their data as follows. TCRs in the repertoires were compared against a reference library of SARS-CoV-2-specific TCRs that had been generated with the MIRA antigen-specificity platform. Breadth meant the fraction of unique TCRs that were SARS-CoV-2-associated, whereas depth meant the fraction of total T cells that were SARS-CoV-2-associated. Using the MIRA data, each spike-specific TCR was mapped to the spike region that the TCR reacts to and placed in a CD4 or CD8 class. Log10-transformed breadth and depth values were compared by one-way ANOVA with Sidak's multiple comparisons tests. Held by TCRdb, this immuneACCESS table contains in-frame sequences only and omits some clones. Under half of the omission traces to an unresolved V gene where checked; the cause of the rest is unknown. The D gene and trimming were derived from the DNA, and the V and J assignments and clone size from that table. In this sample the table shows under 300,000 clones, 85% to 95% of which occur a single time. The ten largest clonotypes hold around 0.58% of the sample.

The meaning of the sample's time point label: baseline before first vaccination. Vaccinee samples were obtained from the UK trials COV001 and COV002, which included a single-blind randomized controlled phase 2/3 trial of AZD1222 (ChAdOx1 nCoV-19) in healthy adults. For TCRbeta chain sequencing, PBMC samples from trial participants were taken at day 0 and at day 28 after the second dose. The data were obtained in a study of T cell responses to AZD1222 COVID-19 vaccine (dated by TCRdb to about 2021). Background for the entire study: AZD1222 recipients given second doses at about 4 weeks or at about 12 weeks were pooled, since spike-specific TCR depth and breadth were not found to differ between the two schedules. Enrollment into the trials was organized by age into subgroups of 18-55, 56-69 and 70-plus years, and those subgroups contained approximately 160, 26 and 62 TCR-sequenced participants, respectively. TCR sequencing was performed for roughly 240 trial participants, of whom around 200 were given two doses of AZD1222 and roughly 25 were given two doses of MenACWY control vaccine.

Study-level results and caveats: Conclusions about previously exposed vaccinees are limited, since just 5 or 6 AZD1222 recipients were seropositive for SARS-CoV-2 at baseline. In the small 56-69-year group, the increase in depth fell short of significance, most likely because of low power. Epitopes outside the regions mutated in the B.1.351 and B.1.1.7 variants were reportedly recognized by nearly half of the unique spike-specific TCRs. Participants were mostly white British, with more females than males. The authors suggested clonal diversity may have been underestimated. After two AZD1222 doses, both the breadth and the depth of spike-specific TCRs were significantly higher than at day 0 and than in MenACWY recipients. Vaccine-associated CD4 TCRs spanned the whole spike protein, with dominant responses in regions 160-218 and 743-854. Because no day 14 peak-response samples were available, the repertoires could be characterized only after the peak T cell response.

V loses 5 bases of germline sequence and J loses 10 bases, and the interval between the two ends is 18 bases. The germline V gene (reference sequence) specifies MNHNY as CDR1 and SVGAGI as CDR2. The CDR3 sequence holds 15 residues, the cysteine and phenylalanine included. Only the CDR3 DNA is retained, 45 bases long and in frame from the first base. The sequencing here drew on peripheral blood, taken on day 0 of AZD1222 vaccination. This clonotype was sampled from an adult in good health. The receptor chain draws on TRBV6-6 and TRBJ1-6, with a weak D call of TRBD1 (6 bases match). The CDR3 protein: CASSPRGQGNSPLHF. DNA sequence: TGTGCCAGCAGTCCCCGGGGGCAGGGAAACTCACCCCTCCACTTT.